This entry is about one T cell receptor beta chain. Its cognate antigen is unknown. This entry belongs to a study of regulatory T cells in long-lasting Graves disease. CDR3 length equals 13 residues. The V and J ends lost 1 base and 14 bases respectively, with 17 bases between them. CDR1 is SGHDN, CDR2 FVKESK, per germline. Study-wide results and limits: It was in persistent disease that TRBV28, TRBJ1-2 and TRBJ2-5 were favored.

The sample's time point: newly diagnosed GD, antithyroid drugs for less than 3 months. PBMCs were the source of the RNA used for TCR sequencing. A blood draw put around 9.3 milliliters of peripheral blood into EDTA tubes. iRepertoire HTBI primers and Arm-PCR of CDR3 regions built TCR beta libraries. Using its own MiXCR run on the multiplex PCR reads, TCRdb lists one record per CDR3 protein. The profile shows fewer than 650,000 distinct CDR3 sequences, around 15% of them singletons. Another study also made use of these data, one on T cells in Graves' hyperthyroidism and ophthalmopathy. That paper states: Using the HTBI primer set, a first-round RT-PCR was run on the TCR CDR3.

The sample here was peripheral blood mononuclear cells (PBMCs), taken at new diagnosis, from a patient treated with antithyroid drugs. This chain joins TRBV14 and TRBJ1-2; D possibly corresponds to TRBD1 (5 bases). The sequence derives from a woman under 40 with Graves disease. The CDR3 nucleotides are TGTGCCAGCAGCCAAGGCCCCTCCGGGACCCTGACCTTC. Its protein product is CASSQGPSGTLTF.